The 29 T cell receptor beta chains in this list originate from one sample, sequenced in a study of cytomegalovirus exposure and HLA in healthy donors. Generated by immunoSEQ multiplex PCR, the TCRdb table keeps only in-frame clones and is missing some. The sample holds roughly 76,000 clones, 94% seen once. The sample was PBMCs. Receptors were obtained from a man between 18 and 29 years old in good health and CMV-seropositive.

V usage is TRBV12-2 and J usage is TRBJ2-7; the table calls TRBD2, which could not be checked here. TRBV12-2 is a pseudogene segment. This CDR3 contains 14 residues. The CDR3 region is CASPRGTSGRTTYF. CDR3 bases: TGTGCAAGTCCCCGGGGGACTAGCGGACGAACGACGTACTTC.

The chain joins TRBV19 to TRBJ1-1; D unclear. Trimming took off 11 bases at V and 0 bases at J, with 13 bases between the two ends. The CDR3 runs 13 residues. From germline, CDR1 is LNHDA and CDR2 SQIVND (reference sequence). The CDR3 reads CASNTAVNTEAFF. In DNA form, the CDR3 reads TGTGCCTCAAACACAGCAGTGAACACTGAAGCTTTCTTT.

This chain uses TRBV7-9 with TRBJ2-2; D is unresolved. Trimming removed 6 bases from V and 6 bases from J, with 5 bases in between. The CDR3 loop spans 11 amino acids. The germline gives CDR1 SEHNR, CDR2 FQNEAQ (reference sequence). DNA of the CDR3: TGTGCCAGCAGTTACTCCGGGGAGCTGTTTTTT. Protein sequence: CASSYSGELFF.

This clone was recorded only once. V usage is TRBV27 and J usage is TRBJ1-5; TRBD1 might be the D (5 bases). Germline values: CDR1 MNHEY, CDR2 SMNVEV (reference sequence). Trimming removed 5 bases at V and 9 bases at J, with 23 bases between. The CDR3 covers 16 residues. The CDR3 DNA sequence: TGTGCCAGCAGTCCGGGACTCTACCAAAGTGATCGGCCCCAGCATTTT. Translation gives CASSPGLYQSDRPQHF.

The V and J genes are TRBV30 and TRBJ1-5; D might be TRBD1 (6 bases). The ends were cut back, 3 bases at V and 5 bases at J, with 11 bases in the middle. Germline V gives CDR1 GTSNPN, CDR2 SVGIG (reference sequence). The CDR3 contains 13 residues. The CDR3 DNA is TGTGCCTGGAGAAGGGGGTTCGATCAGCCCCAGCATTTT. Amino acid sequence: CAWRRGFDQPQHF.

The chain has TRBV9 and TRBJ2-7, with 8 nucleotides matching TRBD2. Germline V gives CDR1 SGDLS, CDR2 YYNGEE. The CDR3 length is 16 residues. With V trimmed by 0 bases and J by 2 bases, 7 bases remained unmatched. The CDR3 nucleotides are TGTGCCAGCAGCGTAGCGCCCGGGACTAGAACCTACGAGCAGTACTTC. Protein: CASSVAPGTRTYEQYF. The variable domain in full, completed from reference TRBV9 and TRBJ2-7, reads DSGVTQTPKHLITATGQRVTLRCSPRSGDLSVYWYQQSLDQGLQFLIQYYNGEERAKGNILERFSAQQFPDLHSELNLSSLELGDSALYFCASSVAPGTRTYEQYFGPGTRLTVT.

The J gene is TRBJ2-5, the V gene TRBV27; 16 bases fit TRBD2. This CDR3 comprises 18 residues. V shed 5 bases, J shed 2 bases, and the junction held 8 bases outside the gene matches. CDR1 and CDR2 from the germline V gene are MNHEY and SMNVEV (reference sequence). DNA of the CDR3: TGTGCCAGCAGTCTGGGACTAGCGGGAGGGGGGCCGCAAGAGACCCAGTACTTC. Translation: CASSLGLAGGGPQETQYF.

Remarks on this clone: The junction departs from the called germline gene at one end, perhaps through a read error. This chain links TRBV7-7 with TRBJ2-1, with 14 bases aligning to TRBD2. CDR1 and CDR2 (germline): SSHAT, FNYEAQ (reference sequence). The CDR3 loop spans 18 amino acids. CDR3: CASSQGLAGEASYNEQFF. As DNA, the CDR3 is TGTGCTAGCAGCCAGGGACTAGCGGGAGAGGCGTCCTACAATGAGCAGTTCTTC. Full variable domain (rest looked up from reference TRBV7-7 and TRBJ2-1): GAGVSQSPRYKVTKRGQDVTLRCDPISSHATLYWYQQALGQGPEFLTYFNYEAQPDKSGLPSDRFSAERPEGSISTLTIQRTEQRDSAMYRCASSQGLAGEASYNEQFFGPGTRLTVL.

The CDR3 protein is CASSEWAVNQPQHF. In DNA form, the CDR3 reads TGTGCCAGCAGTGAATGGGCCGTTAATCAGCCCCAGCATTTT. V usage is TRBV25-1 and J usage is TRBJ1-5, with D unresolved. Per germline, CDR1 MGHDK and CDR2 SYGVNS. CDR3 length: 14 amino acids. The V end was cut by 1 base, the J end by 4 bases, with 8 bases between.

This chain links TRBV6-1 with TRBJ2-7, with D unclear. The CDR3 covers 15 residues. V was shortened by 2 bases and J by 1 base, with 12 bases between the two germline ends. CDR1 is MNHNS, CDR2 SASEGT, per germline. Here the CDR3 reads CASSELRDTSYEQYF. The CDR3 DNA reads TGTGCCAGCAGTGAATTACGTGACACGTCCTACGAGCAGTACTTC.

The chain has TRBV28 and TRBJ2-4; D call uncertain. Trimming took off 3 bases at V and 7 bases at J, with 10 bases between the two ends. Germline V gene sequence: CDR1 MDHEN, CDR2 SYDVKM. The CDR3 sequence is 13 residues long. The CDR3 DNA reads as TGTGCCAGCAGTTTTGGCGCGCGGAACATTCAGTACTTC. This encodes CASSFGARNIQYF.

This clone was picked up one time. This chain's CDR3 is CASSFLAGVDEQYF. DNA of the CDR3: TGTGCCAGCAGCTTTCTAGCGGGAGTCGACGAGCAGTACTTC. The rearrangement links TRBV7-9 to TRBJ2-7; TRBD2 matches at 10 bases. Germline V gives CDR1 SEHNR, CDR2 FQNEAQ (reference sequence). The CDR3 has 14 residues. The V and J ends lost 3 bases and 5 bases, in that order; junction bases with no gene match: 4.

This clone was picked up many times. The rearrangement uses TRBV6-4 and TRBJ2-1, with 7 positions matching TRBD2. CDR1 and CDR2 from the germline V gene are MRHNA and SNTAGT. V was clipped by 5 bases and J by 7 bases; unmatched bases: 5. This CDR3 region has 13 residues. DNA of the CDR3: TGTGCCAGCAGTCTGACTAGCAATAATGAGCAGTTCTTC. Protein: CASSLTSNNEQFF.

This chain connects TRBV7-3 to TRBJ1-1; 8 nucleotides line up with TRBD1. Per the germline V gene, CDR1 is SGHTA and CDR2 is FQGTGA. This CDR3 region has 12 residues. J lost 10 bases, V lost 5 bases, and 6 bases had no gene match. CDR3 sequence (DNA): TGTGCCAGCAGCAACCCCGGGACAGGAGCTTTCTTT. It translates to CASSNPGTGAFF.

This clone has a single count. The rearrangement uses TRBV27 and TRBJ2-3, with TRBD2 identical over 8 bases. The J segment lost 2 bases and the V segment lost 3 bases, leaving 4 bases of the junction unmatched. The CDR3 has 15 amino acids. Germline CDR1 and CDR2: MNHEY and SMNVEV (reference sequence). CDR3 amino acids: CASSFSGAPTDTQYF. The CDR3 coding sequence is TGTGCCAGCAGTTTTAGCGGGGCCCCCACAGATACGCAGTATTTT.

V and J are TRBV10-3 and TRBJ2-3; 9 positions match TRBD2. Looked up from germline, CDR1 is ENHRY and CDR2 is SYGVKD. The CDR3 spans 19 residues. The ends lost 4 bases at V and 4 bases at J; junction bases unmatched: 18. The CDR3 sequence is CAISGGGWTSEEGADTQYF. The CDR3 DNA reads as TGTGCCATCAGTGGGGGTGGGTGGACTAGCGAAGAAGGGGCAGATACGCAGTATTTT.

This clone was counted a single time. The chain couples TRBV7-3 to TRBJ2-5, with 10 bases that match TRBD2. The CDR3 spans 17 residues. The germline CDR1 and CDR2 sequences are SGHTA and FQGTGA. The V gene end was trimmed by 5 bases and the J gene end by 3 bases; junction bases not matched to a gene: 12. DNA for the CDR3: TGTGCCAGCAGCCTTAGGGGAGTTCTAGCGGGGGAAGAGACCCAGTACTTC. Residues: CASSLRGVLAGEETQYF.

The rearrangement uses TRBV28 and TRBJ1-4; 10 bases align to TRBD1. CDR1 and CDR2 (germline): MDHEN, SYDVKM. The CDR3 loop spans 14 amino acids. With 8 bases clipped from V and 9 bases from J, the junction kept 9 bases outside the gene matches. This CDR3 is CASLVGTGAKKLFF. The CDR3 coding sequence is TGTGCCAGCCTAGTAGGGACAGGGGCAAAAAAACTGTTTTTT.

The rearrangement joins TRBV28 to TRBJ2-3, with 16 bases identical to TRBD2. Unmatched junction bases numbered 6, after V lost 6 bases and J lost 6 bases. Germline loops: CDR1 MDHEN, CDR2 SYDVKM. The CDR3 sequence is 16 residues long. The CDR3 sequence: CASRSGLAGGRDTQYF. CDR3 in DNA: TGTGCCAGCAGATCGGGACTAGCGGGAGGGCGCGATACGCAGTATTTT.

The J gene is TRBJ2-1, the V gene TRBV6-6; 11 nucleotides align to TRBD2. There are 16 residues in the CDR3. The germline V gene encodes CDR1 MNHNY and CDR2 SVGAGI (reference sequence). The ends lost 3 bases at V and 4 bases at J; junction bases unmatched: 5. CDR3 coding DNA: TGTGCCAGCAGTTATGCCGGGACTAGCGGATACAATGAGCAGTTCTTC. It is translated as CASSYAGTSGYNEQFF.

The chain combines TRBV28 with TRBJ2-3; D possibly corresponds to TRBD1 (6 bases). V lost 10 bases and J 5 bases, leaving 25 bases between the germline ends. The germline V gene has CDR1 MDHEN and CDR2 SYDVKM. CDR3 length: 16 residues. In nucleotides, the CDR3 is TGTGCCATCAGAGAATCAGGGGTTTATCAATTAGATACGCAGTATTTT. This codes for CAIRESGVYQLDTQYF.

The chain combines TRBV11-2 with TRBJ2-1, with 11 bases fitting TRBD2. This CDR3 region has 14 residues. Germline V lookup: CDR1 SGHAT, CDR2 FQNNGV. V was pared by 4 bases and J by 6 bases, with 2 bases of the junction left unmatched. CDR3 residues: CASSWLAGGNEQFF. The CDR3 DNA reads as TGTGCCAGCAGCTGGCTAGCGGGAGGCAATGAGCAGTTCTTC. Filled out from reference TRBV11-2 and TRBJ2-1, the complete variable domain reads EAGVAQSPRYKIIEKRQSVAFWCNPISGHATLYWYQQILGQGPKLLIQFQNNGVVDDSQLPKDRFSAERLKGVDSTLKIQPAKLEDSAVYLCASSWLAGGNEQFFGPGTRLTVL.

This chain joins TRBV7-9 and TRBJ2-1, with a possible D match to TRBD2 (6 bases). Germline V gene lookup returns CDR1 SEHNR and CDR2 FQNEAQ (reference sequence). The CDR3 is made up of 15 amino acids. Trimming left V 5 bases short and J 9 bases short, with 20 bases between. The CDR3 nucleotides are TGTGCCAGCAGCCACAAAAACGGGAGACTTAGTGAGCAGTTCTTC. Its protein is CASSHKNGRLSEQFF.

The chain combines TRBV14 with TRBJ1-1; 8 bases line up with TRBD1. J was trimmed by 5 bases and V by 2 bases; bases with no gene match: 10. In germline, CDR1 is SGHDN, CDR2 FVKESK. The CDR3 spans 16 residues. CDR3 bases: TGTGCCAGCAGCCAAATACAGGGGGTTGGTCGGACTGAAGCTTTCTTT. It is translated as CASSQIQGVGRTEAFF.

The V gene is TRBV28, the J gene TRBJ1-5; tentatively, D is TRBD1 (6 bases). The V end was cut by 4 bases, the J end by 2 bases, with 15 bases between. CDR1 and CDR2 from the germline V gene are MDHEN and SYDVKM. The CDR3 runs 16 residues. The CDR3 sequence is CASSYHQGIGNQPQHF. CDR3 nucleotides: TGTGCCAGCAGTTATCACCAGGGGATCGGCAATCAGCCCCAGCATTTT. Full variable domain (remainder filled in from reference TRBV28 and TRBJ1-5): DVKVTQSSRYLVKRTGEKVFLECVQDMDHENMFWYRQDPGLGLRLIYFSYDVKMKEKGDIPEGYSVSREKKERFSLILESASTNQTSMYLCASSYHQGIGNQPQHFGDGTRLSIL.

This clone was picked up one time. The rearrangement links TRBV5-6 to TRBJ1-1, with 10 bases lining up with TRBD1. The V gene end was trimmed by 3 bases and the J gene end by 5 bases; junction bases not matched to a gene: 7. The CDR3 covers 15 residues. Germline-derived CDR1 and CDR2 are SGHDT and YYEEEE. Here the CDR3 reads CASSSWTGGRTEAFF. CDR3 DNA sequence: TGTGCCAGCAGCTCCTGGACAGGGGGACGGACTGAAGCTTTCTTT.

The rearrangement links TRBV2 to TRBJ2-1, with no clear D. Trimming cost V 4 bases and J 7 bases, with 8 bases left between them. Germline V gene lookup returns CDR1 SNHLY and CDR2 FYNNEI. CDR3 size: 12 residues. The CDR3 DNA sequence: TGTGCCAGCAGTGGTGAGTTAAATGAGCAGTTCTTC. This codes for CASSGELNEQFF.

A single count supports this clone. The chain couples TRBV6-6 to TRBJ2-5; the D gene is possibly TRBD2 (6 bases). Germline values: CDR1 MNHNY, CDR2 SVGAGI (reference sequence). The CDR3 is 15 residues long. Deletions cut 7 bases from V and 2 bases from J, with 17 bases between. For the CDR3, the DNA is TGTGCCAGCATGGGAGTAGATCGGGGGCAAGAGACCCAGTACTTC. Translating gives CASMGVDRGQETQYF.

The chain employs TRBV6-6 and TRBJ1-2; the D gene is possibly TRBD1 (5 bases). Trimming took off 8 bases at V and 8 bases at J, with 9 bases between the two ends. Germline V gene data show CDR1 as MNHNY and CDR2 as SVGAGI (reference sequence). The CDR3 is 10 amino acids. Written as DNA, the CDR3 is TGTGCCAGCGGGGGGGACGGCTACACCTTC. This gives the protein CASGGDGYTF.